The rows below give T cell receptor beta chains drawn from one sample of a study of T-cell memory formation after mild COVID-19. TCRdb reprocessed the 5' RACE reads with MiXCR, giving one entry per CDR3 protein. Found here are about 250,000 distinct CDR3 sequences, 15% of them singletons; the top ten hold 2.1%. Sequenced material: PBMCs or a T cell subset sorted from them (not recorded which). The receptor set was obtained from an adult woman who had mild COVID-19 (a few samples of this study predate the infection). Cell type and time point are not known. CDR3s include the opening cysteine and the closing phenylalanine or tryptophan. The order of the fields is V gene, clone size, D gene, J gene, CDR3 DNA, CDR3 protein. A D gene is named only where the DNA matches it firmly. Only some rows state a clone size, as once, few, many or a class for expanded clones.

>TRBV7-9|.|.|TRBJ2-1
TGTGCCAGCAGCTACAGGGCTCGGAGTTCCTACAATGAGCAGTTCTTC
CASSYRARSSYNEQFF
>TRBV30|many|.|TRBJ2-1
TGTGCCTGGAACAGGGACAATGAGCAGTTCTTC
CAWNRDNEQFF
>TRBV7-8|.|.|TRBJ1-5
TGTGCCAGCAGCTACAACAGGGTTAATCAGCCCCAGCATTTT
CASSYNRVNQPQHF
>TRBV9|few|TRBD2|TRBJ2-1
TGTGCCAGCAGCGTAGGGGCTAGCGGTGCTTTCAATGAGCAGTTCTTC
CASSVGASGAFNEQFF
>TRBV20-1|.|TRBD2|TRBJ2-7
TGCAGTGCTAGTTGGACTAGCGGGGGGCGTTCCTACGAGCAGTACTTC
CSASWTSGGRSYEQYF
>TRBV20-1|.|TRBD2|TRBJ2-3
TGCAGTGCTAGGGCGGGAGGGGGCACAGATACGCAGTATTTT
CSARAGGGTDTQYF
>TRBV30|few|TRBD1|TRBJ2-7
TGTGCCTGGAGTGTACCCGGGACAGCCTCCTACGAGCAGTACTTC
CAWSVPGTASYEQYF
>TRBV7-6|few|TRBD1|TRBJ2-7
TGTGCCAGCAGTCCTTCCGGGACAGGGGGCGACGAGCAGTACTTC
CASSPSGTGGDEQYF
>TRBV7-2|.|.|TRBJ2-3
TGTGCCAGCAGCTTAGAGCACGGGCGCACAGATACGCAGTATTTT
CASSLEHGRTDTQYF
>TRBV25-1|.|TRBD1|TRBJ1-2
TGTGCCAGCAGTCCGGGACAGCCCTATGGCTACACCTTC
CASSPGQPYGYTF
>TRBV4-3|many|.|TRBJ1-1
TGCGCCAGCAGCCAAGGGGGGTGGAGGCGCACTGAAGCTTTCTTT
CASSQGGWRRTEAFF
>TRBV21-1|few|.|TRBJ2-5
TGTGCCAGCAGCACTCCGTGGACAGGGGGGGGTTTTGAGACCCAGTACTTC
CASSTPWTGGGFETQYF
>TRBV5-1|few|TRBD1|TRBJ2-7
TGCGCCAGCCTCCCCGGGACAGGGCCCTACGAGCAGTACTTC
CASLPGTGPYEQYF
>TRBV5-5|few|.|TRBJ2-7
TGTGCCAGCAGCTTCTTGTCCGGGCCCGCCTACGAGCAGTACTTC
CASSFLSGPAYEQYF
>TRBV20-1|.|.|TRBJ1-4
TGCAGTGCTAGGGGTCCCGACAGTGAAAAACTGTTTTTT
CSARGPDSEKLFF
>TRBV29-1|few|TRBD1|TRBJ2-3
TGCAGCGTTGTCGTACAGGGGGCGACAGATACGCAGTATTTT
CSVVVQGATDTQYF
>TRBV7-8|few|.|TRBJ1-5
TGTGCCAGCAGCTCCGACGGATTAAATCAGCCCCAGCATTTT
CASSSDGLNQPQHF
>TRBV7-2|.|TRBD1|TRBJ2-5
TGTGCCAGCAGCTCGGGGACAGCCGGCGGGACCCAGTACTTC
CASSSGTAGGTQYF
>TRBV20-1|.|.|TRBJ2-1
TGCAGTGCTAGGTCAGTGGTCGGCTCCTACAATGAGCAGTTCTTC
CSARSVVGSYNEQFF
>TRBV7-9|.|.|TRBJ2-5
TGTGCCAGCAGCCTGGGGACGGAACAAGAGACCCAGTACTTC
CASSLGTEQETQYF
>TRBV19|few|TRBD2|TRBJ2-2
TGTGCCAGTAGTATCGGGACTAGCGGGAGGGCCCGTACCGGGGAGCTGTTTTTT
CASSIGTSGRARTGELFF
>TRBV7-2|.|.|TRBJ1-5
TGTGCCAGCAGCCAGGCAAGTAGCAATCAGCCCCAGCATTTT
CASSQASSNQPQHF
>TRBV11-3|.|.|TRBJ1-1
TGTGCCAGCAGCTTAGAAGAGAACACTGAAGCTTTCTTT
CASSLEENTEAFF
>TRBV6-5|few|.|TRBJ2-7
TGTGCCAGCAGTTACTCAGACATCAACTACGAGCAGTACTTC
CASSYSDINYEQYF
>TRBV19|many|TRBD2|TRBJ2-7
TGTGCCAGTAGTATCACCTTAAGCGGGAGGAGCTCCTACGAGCAGTACTTC
CASSITLSGRSSYEQYF
>TRBV7-9|few|.|TRBJ1-1
TGTGCCAGCAGCCCCCGTTCTGGAGGGAACACTGAAGCTTTCTTT
CASSPRSGGNTEAFF
>TRBV27|.|.|TRBJ2-6
TGTGCCAGCAGTTTATACTCTATCAACTCTGGGGCCAACGTCCTGACTTTC
CASSLYSINSGANVLTF
>TRBV4-1|many|TRBD1|TRBJ2-7
TGCGCCAGCAGCCCGACAGGGACAGCCTCCTACGAGCAGTACTTC
CASSPTGTASYEQYF
>TRBV7-2|few|.|TRBJ2-1
TGTGCCAGCAGCTTAGAGTCGGATAGCTCCTACAATGAGCAGTTCTTC
CASSLESDSSYNEQFF
>TRBV19|few|.|TRBJ2-3
TGTGCCAGTAGTACCAGGACACTAAGGGCAGATACGCAGTATTTT
CASSTRTLRADTQYF
>TRBV7-9|few|TRBD1|TRBJ1-5
TGTGCCAGCAGCTCCCAGACAGGGGGATTATATAGCAATCAGCCCCAGCATTTT
CASSSQTGGLYSNQPQHF
>TRBV7-9|.|.|TRBJ1-5
TGTGCCAGCAGCTTAGAGGGACATCAGCCCCAGCATTTT
CASSLEGHQPQHF
>TRBV5-1|.|.|TRBJ1-1
TGCGCCAGCAGCTTGGCCGGCGGGGGAGGGACTGAAGCTTTCTTT
CASSLAGGGGTEAFF
>TRBV5-4|.|TRBD2|TRBJ2-1
TGTGCCAGCAGCTCCGGGACTAGCGGGACTTACAATGAGCAGTTCTTC
CASSSGTSGTYNEQFF
>TRBV6-1|few|.|TRBJ2-3
TGTGCCAGCAGCCGAAATGGGGATACGCAGTATTTT
CASSRNGDTQYF
>TRBV20-1|.|TRBD1|TRBJ1-1
TGCAGTGCTAGATCGGGGACAGGGGGGGGTCGCGCTGAAGCTTTCTTT
CSARSGTGGGRAEAFF